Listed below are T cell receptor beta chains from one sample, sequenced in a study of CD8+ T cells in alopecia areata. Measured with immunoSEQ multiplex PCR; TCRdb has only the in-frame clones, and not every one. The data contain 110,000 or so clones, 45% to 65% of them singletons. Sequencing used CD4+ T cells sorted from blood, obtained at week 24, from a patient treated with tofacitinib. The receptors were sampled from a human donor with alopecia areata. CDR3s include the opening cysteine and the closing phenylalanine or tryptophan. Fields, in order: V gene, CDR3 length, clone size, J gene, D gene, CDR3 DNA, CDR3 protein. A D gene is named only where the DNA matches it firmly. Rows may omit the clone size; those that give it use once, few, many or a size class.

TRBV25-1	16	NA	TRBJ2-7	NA	TGTGCCAGCAATCCTACAGGGACCTGCAATAGCTACGAGCAGTACTTC	CASNPTGTCNSYEQYF
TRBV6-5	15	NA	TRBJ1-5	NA	TGTGCCAGCAAGCCCTGGGCAGCTAGCAATCAGCCCCAGCATTTT	CASKPWAASNQPQHF
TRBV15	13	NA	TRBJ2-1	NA	TGTGCCACCAGCATGAGGGGGAACAGAGAGCAGTTCTTC	CATSMRGNREQFF
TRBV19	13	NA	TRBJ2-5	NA	TGTGCCAGTAGTATTGGACTACAAGAGACCCAGTACTTC	CASSIGLQETQYF
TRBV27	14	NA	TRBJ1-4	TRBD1	TGTGCCAGCACCAGCGGGACAGATGCTGAAAAACTGTTTTTT	CASTSGTDAEKLFF
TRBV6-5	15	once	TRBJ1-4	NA	TGTGCCAGCAGTTACTCATGGCAGCAGAATGAAAAACTGTTTTTT	CASSYSWQQNEKLFF
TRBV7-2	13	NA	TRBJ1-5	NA	TGTGCCAGCAGCACTTTTAGCAATCAGCCCCAGCATTTT	CASSTFSNQPQHF
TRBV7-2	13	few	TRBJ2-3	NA	TGTGCCAGCAGCTCCCCAGCTACTGATACGCAGTATTTT	CASSSPATDTQYF
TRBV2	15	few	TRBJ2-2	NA	TGTGCCAGCAGTGGGCAGCTTGCCCCGGCCGGGGAGCTGTTTTTT	CASSGQLAPAGELFF
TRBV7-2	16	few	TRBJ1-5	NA	TGTGCCAGCAGCTTCGGCGGCAGGGTGGCCGATCAGCCCCAGCATTTT	CASSFGGRVADQPQHF
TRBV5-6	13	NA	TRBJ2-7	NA	TGTGCCAGCAGCATGGGACCGGGCTACGAGCAGTACTTC	CASSMGPGYEQYF
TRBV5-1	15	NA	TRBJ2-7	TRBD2	TGCGCCAGCAGCTTGACAGCGGGGGATTCCTACGAGCAGTACTTC	CASSLTAGDSYEQYF
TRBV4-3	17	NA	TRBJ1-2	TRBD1	TGCGCCAGCAGCCGGGCAGGGACAGGTCTATTGGGCTATGGCTACACCTTC	CASSRAGTGLLGYGYTF
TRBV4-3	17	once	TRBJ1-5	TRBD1	TGCGCCAGCAGCCAAGATCTCGGGACAGTTAGGAATCAGCCCCAGCATTTT	CASSQDLGTVRNQPQHF
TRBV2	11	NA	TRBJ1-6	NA	TGTGCCAGCAGAGGTAATTCACCCCTCCACTTT	CASRGNSPLHF
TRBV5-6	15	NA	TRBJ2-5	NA	TGTGCCAGCAGGGAGGAGACTTGGGCTCAAGAGACCCAGTACTTC	CASREETWAQETQYF
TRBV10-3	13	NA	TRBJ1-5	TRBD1	TGTGCCATCAACAGGGGGACGGGTCAGCCCCAGCATTTT	CAINRGTGQPQHF
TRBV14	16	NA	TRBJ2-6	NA	TGTGCCAGCAGCCCTCTTCGGGAACCTGGGGCCAACGTCCTGACTTTC	CASSPLREPGANVLTF
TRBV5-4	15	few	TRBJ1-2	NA	TGTGCCAGCAGCTTGGGGTCCGGGACAACCTATGGCTACACCTTC	CASSLGSGTTYGYTF
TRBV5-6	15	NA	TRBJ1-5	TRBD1	TGTGCCAGCAGCTTGGCCGGGACAGCTAATCAGCCCCAGCATTTT	CASSLAGTANQPQHF
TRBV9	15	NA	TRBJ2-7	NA	TGTGCCAGCAGCGTAGAACTAGGAAGCTCCTACGAGCAGTACTTC	CASSVELGSSYEQYF
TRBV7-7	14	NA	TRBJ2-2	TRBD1	TGTGCTAGCAGCGTACAGGGGGCCTCGGGGGAGCTGTTTTTT	CASSVQGASGELFF
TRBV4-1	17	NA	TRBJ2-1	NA	TGCGCCAGCAGCCAGCCAAGACTCGTTCGCTCCTACAATGAGCAGTTCTTC	CASSQPRLVRSYNEQFF
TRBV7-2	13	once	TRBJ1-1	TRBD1	TGTGCCAGCACCGACAGGGGGAACGCTGAAGCTTTCTTT	CASTDRGNAEAFF
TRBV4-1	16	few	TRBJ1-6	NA	TGCGCCAGCAGCCAAGAAGATCGAGGGTTCGGATCACCCCTCCACTTT	CASSQEDRGFGSPLHF
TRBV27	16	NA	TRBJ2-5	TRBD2	TGTGCCAGCAGTCGGGGAGGGGCTAGCGGGGAACAGACCCAGTACTTC	CASSRGGASGEQTQYF
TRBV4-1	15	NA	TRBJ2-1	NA	TGCGCCAGCAGCCCAGCCGGGGGGCTGAACAATGAGCAGTTCTTC	CASSPAGGLNNEQFF
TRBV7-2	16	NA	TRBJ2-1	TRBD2	TGTGCCAGCAGTCGTAGCGGACTCACAGCGGGGTCCCTGGTCTTCTTC	CASSRSGLTAGSLVFF
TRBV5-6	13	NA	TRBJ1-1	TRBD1	TGTGCCAGCAGACGACAGGGGGGCACTGAAGCTTTCTTT	CASRRQGGTEAFF
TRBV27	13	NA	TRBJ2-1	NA	TGTGCCAGCAGTTTATCTTTCGGAAGTCAGCAGTTCTTC	CASSLSFGSQQFF
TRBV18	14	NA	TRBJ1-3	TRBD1	TGTGCCAGCTCTCCTGGACAGGCTGGAAACACCATATATTTT	CASSPGQAGNTIYF
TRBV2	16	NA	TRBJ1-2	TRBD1	TGTGCCAGCAGTGAAAGGGGACAGTCATACCGCTATGGCTACACCTTC	CASSERGQSYRYGYTF
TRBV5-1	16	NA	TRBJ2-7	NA	TGCGCCAGCAGCTTGGAGGGGGGCAGGGTCACCTACGAGCAGTACTTC	CASSLEGGRVTYEQYF
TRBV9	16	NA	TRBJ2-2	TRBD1	TGTGCCAGCAGCCCCCGGACAGGGCTGAACACCGGGGAGCTGTTTTTT	CASSPRTGLNTGELFF
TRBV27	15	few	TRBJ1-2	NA	TGTGCCAGCAGTTTATCGGCAGGGGTGAATCATGGCTACACCTTC	CASSLSAGVNHGYTF
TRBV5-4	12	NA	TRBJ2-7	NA	TGTGCCAGCAGCAAAGACGGCTACGAGCAGTACTTC	CASSKDGYEQYF
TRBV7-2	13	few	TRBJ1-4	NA	TGTGCCAGCAGCTTAGACTCAGGGAAAAAACTGTTTTTT	CASSLDSGKKLFF
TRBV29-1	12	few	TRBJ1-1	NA	TGCAGCGGCTCACAGGGTGGCGGTGAAGCTTTCTTT	CSGSQGGGEAFF
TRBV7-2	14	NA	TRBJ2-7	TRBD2	TGTGCCAGCAGCCCCCAGCGGGGAACCTACGAGCAGTACTTC	CASSPQRGTYEQYF
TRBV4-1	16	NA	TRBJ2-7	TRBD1	TGCGCCAGCAGCCATTTGGCCGGGACAGGGGACTACGAGCAGTACTTC	CASSHLAGTGDYEQYF
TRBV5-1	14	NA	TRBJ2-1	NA	TGCGCCAGCAGCTTGGGGGATCCCTACAATGAGCAGTTCTTC	CASSLGDPYNEQFF
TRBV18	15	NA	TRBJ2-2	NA	TGTGCCAGCTCACCACCGGCAGGGAACACCGGGGAGCTGTTTTTT	CASSPPAGNTGELFF
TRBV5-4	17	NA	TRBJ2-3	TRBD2	TGTGCCAGCAGCTTGGTGTCTAGCGGGGGGGCTAGTGATACGCAGTATTTT	CASSLVSSGGASDTQYF
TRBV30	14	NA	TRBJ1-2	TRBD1	TGTGCCTGGAGTGTGACAGGGAAGAGCTATGGCTACACCTTC	CAWSVTGKSYGYTF
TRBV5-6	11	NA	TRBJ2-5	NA	TGTGCCAGCAGCTCTCAAGAGACCCAGTACTTC	CASSSQETQYF
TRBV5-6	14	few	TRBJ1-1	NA	TGTGCCAGCAGCTTCGAACTCATGAACACTGAAGCTTTCTTT	CASSFELMNTEAFF
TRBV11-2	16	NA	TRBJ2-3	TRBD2	TGTGCCAGCAGCTTAGGCCTAGCGGGAGGGACAGATACGCAGTATTTT	CASSLGLAGGTDTQYF
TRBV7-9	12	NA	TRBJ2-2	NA	TGTGCCAGCAGTCGGTGGACCGGGGAGCTGTTTTTT	CASSRWTGELFF